This T cell receptor (beta chain) was obtained from a study of control samples from healthy donors and cancer patients. Libraries were prepared by immunoSEQ multiplex PCR; TCRdb keeps only in-frame clonotypes and omits some of them. The sample lists 150,000 to 200,000 clones, roughly 90% seen once, with around 13% in the top ten. The CDR3 has 17 amino acids. Germline V lookup: CDR1 KGHDR, CDR2 SFDVKD. Trimming stripped 5 bases from V and 6 bases from J, with 22 bases between. The sequenced sample was blood. The chain is built from TRBV24-1 and TRBJ2-1, with a weak D call TRBD2 (6 bases). This receptor was obtained from a man aged 30 to 39 in good health. CDR3 sequence: CATSGPLTGGASNEQFF. CDR3 DNA: TGTGCCACCAGTGGCCCCCTTACCGGCGGGGCCTCCAATGAGCAGTTCTTC.